This TCR beta chain stems from a study of tumor and adjacent non-tumor tissue in lung cancer. Turning to the study itself: There were 11 to 12 adenocarcinoma, a couple of squamous cell carcinoma and 1 small cell lung cancer cases.

On this clonotype itself: Its antigen is as yet unknown.

A modified ARM-PCR protocol with three rounds of nested PCR amplified TCRbeta. TCRdb passed the multiplex PCR reads through MiXCR, listing each CDR3 protein once. The data contain 100,000 to 120,000 distinct CDR3 sequences, approximately 80% of them singletons. This CDR3 has 14 amino acids. Germline V gene sequence: CDR1 MNHNY, CDR2 SVGAGI (reference sequence). V lost 3 bases and J 6 bases, leaving 15 bases between the germline ends. This sample's RNA came from whole unsorted tissue. Between August and November 2014, newly diagnosed, chemotherapy-naive lung cancer patients underwent thoracic surgery in China. Broader study findings: Tumor tissue had significantly higher TCR diversity than normal lung.

The receptor's source is a man in his 70s with non-small cell lung cancer. The V gene is TRBV6-6, the J gene TRBJ2-7; D not certain. Material for sequencing was lung tumor tissue. Here the CDR3 DNA reads TGTGCCAGCAGTTATTCGGTACTTTCGAGCGAGCAGTACTTC. This gives the protein CASSYSVLSSEQYF.